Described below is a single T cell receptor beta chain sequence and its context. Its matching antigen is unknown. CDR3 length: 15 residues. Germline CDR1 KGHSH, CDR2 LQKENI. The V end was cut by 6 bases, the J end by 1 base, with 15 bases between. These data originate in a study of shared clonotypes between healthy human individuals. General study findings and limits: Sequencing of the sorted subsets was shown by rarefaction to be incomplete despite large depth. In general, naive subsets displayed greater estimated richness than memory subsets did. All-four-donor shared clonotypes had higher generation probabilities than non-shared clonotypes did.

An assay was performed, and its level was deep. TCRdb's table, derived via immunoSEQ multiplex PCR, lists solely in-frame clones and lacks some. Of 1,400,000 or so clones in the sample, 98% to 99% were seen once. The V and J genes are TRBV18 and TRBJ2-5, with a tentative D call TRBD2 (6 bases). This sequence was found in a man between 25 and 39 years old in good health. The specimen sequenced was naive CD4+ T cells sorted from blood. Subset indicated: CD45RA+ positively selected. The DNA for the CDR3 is TGTGCCAGCTCCTCCCTGACTAGGGGCCAAGAGACCCAGTACTTC. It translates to CASSSLTRGQETQYF.